This TCR beta chain derives from a study of T cells after yellow fever vaccination. Study-level results: Abundant bulk-derived clonotypes could contaminate FACS-sorted repertoires. Clones from primary vaccination mostly reappeared after the booster (around 96% CD4, approximately 86% CD8). CD4 and CD8 compartments shared a small share of clonotypes, likely from convergent recombination. Weaker in magnitude, the secondary response showed a faster peak on day 5 versus 15.

TCRdb reprocessed the 5' RACE reads with MiXCR, giving one entry per CDR3 protein. The sample lists hundreds of thousands of distinct CDR3 sequences, more than 9% occurring once. With respect to this clonotype: Antigen unknown.

The germline gives CDR1 SQVTM, CDR2 ANQGSEA. This CDR3 has 15 residues. Germline trimming cut 7 bases from V and 6 bases from J; bases unmatched to any gene: 14. The sequencing used PBMCs, collected on the day of the yellow fever booster vaccination. This rearrangement joins TRBV29-1 to TRBJ1-2; 10 bases align to TRBD1. The source is a man under 40 who received the YFV17D yellow fever vaccine. In nucleotides, the CDR3 is TGCAGCGGCTCAGGTGCCGGGACAGGGGTCGATGGCTACACCTTC. Translation: CSGSGAGTGVDGYTF. The variable domain in full, with the rest retrieved from reference TRBV29-1 and TRBJ1-2, is SAVISQKPSRDICQRGTSLTIQCQVDSQVTMMFWYRQQPGQSLTLIATANQGSEATYESGFVIDKFPISRPNLTFSTLTVSNMSPEDSSIYLCSGSGAGTGVDGYTFGSGTRLTVV.